The rows below give T cell receptor beta chains drawn from one sample of a study of blood T cell repertoires in COVID-19. Profiling relied on immunoSEQ multiplex PCR, and the TCRdb table lists in-frame clones only, not all of them. The sample consists of about 390,000 clones, around nine tenths of them appearing once. Sequenced material: PBMCs or T cells enriched from blood (not recorded which). All receptors come from a woman aged 45-60 years who had recovered from COVID-19. The CDR3 runs from the conserved cysteine through the conserved F or W. Each record gives: J gene, D gene, clone size, V gene, CDR3 protein, CDR3 DNA. A D gene is named only where the DNA matches it firmly. Clone size is stated in some rows and not others, as once, few, many or a class when expanded.

>TRBJ2-4|TRBD1|-|TRBV28
CASSPGQGGAKNIQYF
TGTGCCAGCAGTCCGGGACAGGGTGGTGCCAAAAACATTCAGTACTTC
>TRBJ1-1|-|-|TRBV7-3
CASSLMGPGASEAFF
TGTGCCAGCAGCTTAATGGGCCCGGGAGCCTCTGAAGCTTTCTTT
>TRBJ1-2|TRBD1|-|TRBV6-5
CATRTGEVPNYGYTF
TGTGCCACCCGGACAGGGGAGGTACCAAACTATGGCTACACCTTC
>TRBJ2-1|TRBD2|-|TRBV5-1
CASSLQLAGGGQEQFF
TGCGCCAGCAGCCTACAACTAGCGGGGGGAGGGCAGGAGCAGTTCTTC
>TRBJ2-6|-|once|TRBV30
CAWSVRGPNVLTF
TGTGCCTGGAGTGTAAGAGGGCCCAACGTCCTGACTTTC
>TRBJ2-7|-|-|TRBV5-1
CASSLRDIGVYEQYF
TGCGCCAGCAGCTTACGGGACATTGGGGTCTACGAGCAGTACTTC
>TRBJ1-2|-|once|TRBV5-8
CASSLTPSYGYTF
TGTGCCAGCAGCTTGACACCCAGCTATGGCTACACCTTC
>TRBJ1-4|TRBD1|-|TRBV5-5
CASSTTGTGWEKLFF
TGTGCCAGCAGCACGACCGGGACAGGGTGGGAAAAACTGTTTTTT
>TRBJ2-3|TRBD1|-|TRBV12-5
CASGLAGQIRSDTQYF
TGTGCTAGTGGTTTGGCGGGACAGATCCGTTCGGATACGCAGTATTTT
>TRBJ2-5|TRBD2|-|TRBV5-1
CASSLGRLADQETQYF
TGCGCCAGCAGCTTGGGTCGACTAGCGGACCAAGAGACCCAGTACTTC
>TRBJ1-1|TRBD1|-|TRBV25-1
CASSYTGALAFF
TGTGCCAGCAGTTATACAGGGGCGTTAGCTTTCTTT
>TRBJ1-3|-|-|TRBV28
CASTRTDSGNTIYF
TGTGCCAGCACTAGGACAGACTCTGGAAACACCATATATTTT
>TRBJ2-7|TRBD1|-|TRBV7-6
CASSRYRGYFSYEQYF
TGTGCCAGCAGCCGTTACAGGGGGTACTTCTCCTACGAGCAGTACTTC
>TRBJ1-2|-|-|TRBV2
CASSELYRAANGYTF
TGTGCCAGCAGTGAACTTTACAGGGCCGCCAATGGCTACACCTTC
>TRBJ1-5|-|-|TRBV28
CASSLRGFGNQPQHF
TGTGCCAGCAGCCTAAGGGGGTTCGGCAATCAGCCCCAGCATTTT
>TRBJ1-1|-|once|TRBV12-3/TRBV12-4
CASTNSRNTEAFF
TGTGCCAGCACCAACTCGCGGAACACTGAAGCTTTCTTT
>TRBJ1-6|-|-|TRBV25-1
CASSEGGVSSPLHF
TGTGCCAGCTCCGAGGGGGGGGTTTCTTCACCCCTCCACTTT
>TRBJ1-1|-|-|TRBV11-1
CASSLAAAEAFF
TGTGCCAGCAGTTTGGCGGCGGCAGAAGCTTTCTTT
>TRBJ2-7|TRBD1|-|TRBV5-1
CASSLGTAIYEQYF
TGCGCCAGCAGCCTGGGGACAGCGATCTACGAGCAGTACTTC
>TRBJ2-7|-|-|TRBV7-9
CASSPSRGYEQYF
TGTGCCAGCAGCCCCTCCCGGGGCTACGAGCAGTACTTC
>TRBJ2-1|TRBD2|-|TRBV29-1
CSVGGPRREVNEQFF
TGCAGCGTTGGGGGCCCACGCCGGGAGGTAAATGAGCAGTTCTTC
>TRBJ1-2|TRBD1|-|TRBV14
CASSQDRPGQGGGYTF
TGTGCCAGCAGCCAAGATAGACCGGGACAGGGGGGCGGCTACACCTTC
>TRBJ1-4|-|-|TRBV7-9
CASSPGSAVSNEKLFF
TGTGCCAGCAGCCCTGGATCGGCGGTGTCTAATGAAAAACTGTTTTTT
>TRBJ1-1|-|-|TRBV3-1/TRBV3-2
CASSQLLNTEAFF
TGTGCCAGCAGCCAACTTCTAAACACTGAAGCTTTCTTT
>TRBJ1-2|TRBD1|-|TRBV19
CASSTSLGTGIHGYTF
TGTGCCAGTAGTACCTCCCTCGGGACAGGGATCCATGGCTACACCTTC
>TRBJ1-5|TRBD1|-|TRBV19
CASIYKGTGGLQPQHF
TGTGCCAGTATTTACAAAGGGACAGGGGGCCTTCAGCCCCAGCATTTT
>TRBJ1-5|TRBD1|-|TRBV5-5
CASSTQGGAGSGNQPQHF
TGTGCCAGCAGCACACAGGGGGGGGCTGGTTCGGGCAATCAGCCCCAGCATTTT
>TRBJ1-1|-|-|TRBV6-5
CASSLRGLNTEAFF
TGTGCCAGCTCGCTCAGGGGACTGAACACTGAAGCTTTCTTT
>TRBJ2-7|-|-|TRBV6-1
CASSEALLGQYF
TGTGCCAGCAGTGAAGCGCTTCTCGGGCAGTACTTC
>TRBJ1-1|-|-|TRBV5-1
CASSSTPWSRTEAFF
TGCGCCAGCAGCTCGACCCCGTGGTCGAGGACTGAAGCTTTCTTT
>TRBJ1-4|-|-|TRBV2
CASSLSGATNEKLFF
TGTGCCAGCAGTCTCTCCGGTGCAACTAATGAAAAACTGTTTTTT
>TRBJ2-2|-|-|TRBV27
CASSRWVTGGELFF
TGTGCCAGCAGTCGGTGGGTAACGGGCGGGGAGCTGTTTTTT
>TRBJ2-7|-|-|TRBV7-9
CASSLSPYEQYF
TGTGCCAGCAGCTTAAGCCCCTACGAGCAGTACTTC
>TRBJ2-7|-|-|TRBV5-1
CASSLVDGGDEQYF
TGCGCCAGCAGCTTGGTCGACGGAGGGGACGAGCAGTACTTC